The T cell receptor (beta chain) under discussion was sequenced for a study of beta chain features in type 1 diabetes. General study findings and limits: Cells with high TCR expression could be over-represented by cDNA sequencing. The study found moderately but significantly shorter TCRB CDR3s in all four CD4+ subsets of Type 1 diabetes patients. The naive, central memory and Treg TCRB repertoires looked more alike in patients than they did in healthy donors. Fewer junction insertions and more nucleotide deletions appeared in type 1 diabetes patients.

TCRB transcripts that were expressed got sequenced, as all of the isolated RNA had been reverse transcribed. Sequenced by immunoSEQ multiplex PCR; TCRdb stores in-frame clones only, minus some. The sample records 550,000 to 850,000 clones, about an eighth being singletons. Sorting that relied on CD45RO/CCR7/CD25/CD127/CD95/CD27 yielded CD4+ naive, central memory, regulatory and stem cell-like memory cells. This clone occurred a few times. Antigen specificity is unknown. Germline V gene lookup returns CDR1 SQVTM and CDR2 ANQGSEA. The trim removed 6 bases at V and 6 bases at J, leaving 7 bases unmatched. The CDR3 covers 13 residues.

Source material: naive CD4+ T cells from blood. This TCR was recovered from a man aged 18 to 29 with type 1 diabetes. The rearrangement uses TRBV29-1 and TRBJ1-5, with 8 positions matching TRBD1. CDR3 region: CSVRTGITQPQHF. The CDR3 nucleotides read TGCAGCGTCCGGACAGGGATTACTCAGCCCCAGCATTTT. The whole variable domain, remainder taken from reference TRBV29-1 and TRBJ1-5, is SAVISQKPSRDICQRGTSLTIQCQVDSQVTMMFWYRQQPGQSLTLIATANQGSEATYESGFVIDKFPISRPNLTFSTLTVSNMSPEDSSIYLCSVRTGITQPQHFGDGTRLSIL.